Each of the 2 T cell receptor beta chains below was sequenced from the same sample in a study of breast tumors, draining lymph nodes, adjacent tissues. Via MiXCR, TCRdb re-called the multiplex PCR reads, giving one row per CDR3 protein. The sample yields around 130,000 distinct CDR3 sequences, over 25% seen once. Samples came from axillary lymph nodes draining the breast cancer. The specimen was axillary lymph node tissue. The source of these receptors is a female donor with breast cancer. Some clones in this sample may be carry-over from other donors' samples.

This clonotype has a count of ten or more. CDR3 protein: CSVEGSSGEQYF. Written as DNA, the CDR3 is TGCAGCGTTGAGGGTAGCTCCGGCGAGCAGTACTTC. J is TRBJ2-7 and V is TRBV29-1; D gene ambiguous. CDR3 length: 12 amino acids. Trimming removed 3 bases at V and 6 bases at J, with 12 bases between. Looked up from germline, CDR1 is SQVTM and CDR2 is ANQGSEA.

Only a few counts were recorded for this clonotype. The rearrangement uses TRBV6-5 and TRBJ1-4; perhaps TRBD1 as D (5 bases). Trimming stripped 5 bases from V and 7 bases from J, with 20 bases between. CDR1 MNHEY and CDR2 SVGAGI come from the germline V gene. This CDR3 region has 16 residues. CDR3 bases: TGTGCCAGCAGTCACGAGACAAAACCAAGGGGTGAAAAACTGTTTTTT. Its translation is CASSHETKPRGEKLFF.